A selection of T cell receptor beta chains follows, all from one sample in a study of T cells after yellow fever vaccination. TCRdb reanalysed the 5' RACE reads using MiXCR and keeps one entry per CDR3 protein. This sample has 550,000 or so distinct CDR3 sequences, with roughly 21% found just once. The sample in question was PBMCs, obtained 15 days after the yellow fever booster vaccination. The receptors stem from a young man who received the YFV17D yellow fever vaccine. CDR3s include the opening cysteine and the closing phenylalanine or tryptophan. The D gene is left open where the match is weak. Clone size appears in some rows only: once, few, many, or a class for an expanded clone.

j_call clone_size v_call d_call cdr3_nt cdr3_aa
TRBJ2-1 few TRBV20-1 TRBD2 TGCAGTGTCACTAGCGGGAGGGCCGGTGAGCAGTTCTTC CSVTSGRAGEQFF
TRBJ2-1 few TRBV12-3/TRBV12-4 TRBD2 TGTGCCAGCAGGCGACTAGCGGGAGGGCACAATGAGCAGTTCTTC CASRRLAGGHNEQFF
TRBJ2-1 many TRBV27 NA TGTGCCAGCAGTCCCGCAAATGAGCAGTTCTTC CASSPANEQFF
TRBJ2-1 NA TRBV20-1 NA TGCAGTGCTAGGCGGGATTCCTACAATGAGCAGTTCTTC CSARRDSYNEQFF
TRBJ1-1 few TRBV25-1 TRBD1 TGTGCCAGCAGTGGGACAGGGGGAAGCACTGAAGCTTTCTTT CASSGTGGSTEAFF
TRBJ2-7 NA TRBV4-3 NA TGCGCCAGCAGCCAAAATGCATTCGGGTCGAGCTCCTACGAGCAGTACTTC CASSQNAFGSSSYEQYF
TRBJ1-1 many TRBV5-1 TRBD1 TGCGCCAGCAGCTTGGGGTGGACAGGGGGGACTGAAGCTTTCTTT CASSLGWTGGTEAFF
TRBJ2-7 few TRBV14 NA TGTGCCAGCAGCCAAGTTGCCGGCTACGAGCAGTACTTC CASSQVAGYEQYF
TRBJ2-1 few TRBV19 TRBD2 TGTGCCAGTAGTTCCCGGACTAGCGGGAGATACAATGAGCAGTTCTTC CASSSRTSGRYNEQFF
TRBJ2-2 few TRBV4-2 TRBD2 TGTGCCAGCAGCCGTCGCCTAGCGGGAGCCACCGGGGAGCTGTTTTTT CASSRRLAGATGELFF
TRBJ2-1 few TRBV5-1 TRBD2 TGCGCCAGCAGCTTGGAGGTAGCGGGGCAGGATGAGCAGTTCTTC CASSLEVAGQDEQFF
TRBJ2-1 few TRBV7-6 NA TGTGCCAGCAGCCACCAGCCCCATGAGCAGTTCTTC CASSHQPHEQFF
TRBJ1-4 NA TRBV7-8 NA TGTGCCAGCAGCTCCCAGTGGGAAAAACTGTTTTTT CASSSQWEKLFF
TRBJ2-7 NA TRBV5-1 NA TGCGCCAGCAGCTTGGAGTATCTCGGGGGCCTAGGCTACGAGCAGTACTTC CASSLEYLGGLGYEQYF
TRBJ2-7 few TRBV20-1 NA TGCAGTGCTAGAACTGTAGATGGCTACGAGCAGTACTTC CSARTVDGYEQYF
TRBJ2-6 NA TRBV6-2/TRBV6-3 NA TGTGCCAGCAGTTACGGACAAAGCTCTGGGGCCAACGTCCTGACTTTC CASSYGQSSGANVLTF
TRBJ2-3 NA TRBV18 NA TGTGCCAGCTCAACGGGCCCAAGGCCCCCCGCAGATACGCAGTATTTT CASSTGPRPPADTQYF
TRBJ2-4 few TRBV18 NA TGTGCCAGCTCACCCCGAACCGGACAGAACATTCAGTACTTC CASSPRTGQNIQYF
TRBJ1-2 NA TRBV20-1 TRBD1 TGCAGTGGTTCGGGGACAGTCGATGGCTACACCTTC CSGSGTVDGYTF
TRBJ2-5 NA TRBV18 TRBD1 TGTGCCAGCTCACCGGGACAGCACCAAGAGACCCAGTACTTC CASSPGQHQETQYF
TRBJ2-1 few TRBV7-3 NA TGTGCCAGCAGCTTAACAGCAGGGCGGGTCAATGAGCAGTTCTTC CASSLTAGRVNEQFF
TRBJ2-1 few TRBV9 NA TGTGCCAGCAGCGTAGTTAGTCGGGACGCAGAGCAGTTCTTC CASSVVSRDAEQFF